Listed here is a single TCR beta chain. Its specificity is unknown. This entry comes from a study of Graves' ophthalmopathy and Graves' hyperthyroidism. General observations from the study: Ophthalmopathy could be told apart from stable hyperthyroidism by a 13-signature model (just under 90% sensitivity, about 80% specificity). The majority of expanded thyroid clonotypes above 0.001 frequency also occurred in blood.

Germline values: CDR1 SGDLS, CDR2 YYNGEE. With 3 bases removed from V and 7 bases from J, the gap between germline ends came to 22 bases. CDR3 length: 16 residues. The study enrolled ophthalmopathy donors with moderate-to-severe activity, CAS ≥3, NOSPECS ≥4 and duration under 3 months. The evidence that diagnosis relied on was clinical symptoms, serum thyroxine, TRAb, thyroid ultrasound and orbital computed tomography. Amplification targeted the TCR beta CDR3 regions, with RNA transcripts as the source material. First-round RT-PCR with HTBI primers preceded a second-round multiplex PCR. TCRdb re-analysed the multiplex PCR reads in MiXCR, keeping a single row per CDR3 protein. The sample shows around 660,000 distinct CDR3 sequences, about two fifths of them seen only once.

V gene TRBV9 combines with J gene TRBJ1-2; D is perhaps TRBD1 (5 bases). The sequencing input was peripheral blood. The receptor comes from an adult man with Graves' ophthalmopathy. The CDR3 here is CASSGVTAAAWGGYTF. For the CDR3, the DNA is TGTGCCAGCAGCGGAGTGACAGCGGCGGCGTGGGGTGGCTACACCTTC.